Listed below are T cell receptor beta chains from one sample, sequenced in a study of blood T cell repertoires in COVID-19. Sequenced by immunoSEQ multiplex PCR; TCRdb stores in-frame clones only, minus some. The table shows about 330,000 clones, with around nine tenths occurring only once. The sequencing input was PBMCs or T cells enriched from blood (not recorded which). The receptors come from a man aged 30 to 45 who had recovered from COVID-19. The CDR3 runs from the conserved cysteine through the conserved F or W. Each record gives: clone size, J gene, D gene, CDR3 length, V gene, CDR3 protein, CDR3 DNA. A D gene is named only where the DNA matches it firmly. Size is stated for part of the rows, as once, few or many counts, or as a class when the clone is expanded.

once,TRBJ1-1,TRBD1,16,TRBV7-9,CASSFPGQGANTEAFF,TGTGCCAGCAGCTTCCCGGGACAGGGGGCGAACACTGAAGCTTTCTTT
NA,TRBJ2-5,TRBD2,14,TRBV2,CARDSGGLQETQYF,TGTGCCAGAGATAGCGGGGGCCTACAAGAGACCCAGTACTTC
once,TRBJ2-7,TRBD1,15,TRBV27,CASSLYQGTAYEQYF,TGTGCCAGCAGTTTATACCAGGGGACAGCCTACGAGCAGTACTTC
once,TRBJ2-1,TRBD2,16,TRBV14,CASSLGTSDSYNEQFF,TGTGCCAGCAGCCTCGGGACTAGCGACTCCTACAATGAGCAGTTCTTC
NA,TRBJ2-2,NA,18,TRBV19,CASSGAVGSPTNTGELFF,TGTGCCAGTAGTGGGGCGGTTGGGTCTCCGACGAACACCGGGGAGCTGTTTTTT
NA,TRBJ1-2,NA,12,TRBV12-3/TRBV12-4,CASSLSSGGYTF,TGTGCCAGCAGTTTATCCTCCGGTGGCTACACCTTC
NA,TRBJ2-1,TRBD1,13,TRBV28,CASSGGQSNEQFF,TGTGCCAGCAGTGGGGGACAGTCCAATGAGCAGTTCTTC
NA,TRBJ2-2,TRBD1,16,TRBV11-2,CASSRFGQGRTGELFF,TGTGCCAGCAGCAGATTCGGACAGGGTCGAACCGGGGAGCTGTTTTTT
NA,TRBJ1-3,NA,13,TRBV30,CAWSVSRGNTIYF,TGTGCCTGGAGTGTTTCGCGGGGAAACACCATATATTTT
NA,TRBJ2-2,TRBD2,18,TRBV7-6,CASSPTWTGGRRTGELFF,TGTGCCAGCAGCCCAACTTGGACGGGGGGGCGCCGAACCGGGGAGCTGTTTTTT
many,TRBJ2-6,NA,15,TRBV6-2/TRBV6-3,CASSYEGSGANVLTF,TGTGCCAGCAGTTACGAGGGCTCTGGGGCCAACGTCCTGACTTTC
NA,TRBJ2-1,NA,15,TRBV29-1,CSVPREGGSYNEQFF,TGCAGCGTCCCTAGGGAAGGGGGCTCCTACAATGAGCAGTTCTTC
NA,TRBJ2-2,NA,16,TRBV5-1,CASSLDSPANTGELFF,TGCGCCAGCAGCTTGGACAGCCCCGCGAACACCGGGGAGCTGTTTTTT
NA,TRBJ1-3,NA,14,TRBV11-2,CASSLTDSGNTIYF,TGTGCCAGCAGCTTAACAGACTCTGGAAACACCATATATTTT
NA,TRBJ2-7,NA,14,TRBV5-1,CASRIGSGSGEQYF,TGCGCCAGCAGGATAGGTTCGGGATCTGGCGAGCAGTACTTC
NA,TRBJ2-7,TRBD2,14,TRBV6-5,CASSYSQRGYEQYF,TGTGCCAGCAGTTACTCTCAGCGGGGGTACGAGCAGTACTTC
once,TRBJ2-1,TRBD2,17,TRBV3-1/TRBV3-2,CASSPGLAKSSYNEQFF,TGTGCCAGCAGCCCGGGACTAGCGAAAAGCTCCTACAATGAGCAGTTCTTC